The entry below describes one T cell receptor beta chain. This clone's antigen is unknown. Within one base of it there is no much larger clone, and no base qualities were kept. From its cysteine to its phenylalanine, the CDR3 spans 17 amino acids. The read is trimmed to its CDR3 DNA, 51 bases read in frame from base 1. Per the germline V gene, MGHRA is the CDR1 and YSYEKL is the CDR2. Trimming accounts for 0 bases at V and 7 bases at J, while the number of junction bases matched to no gene is 10. Healthy HIV-negative adults with no recently reported acute infections or vaccinations were included as donors. Every donor was a Caucasian adult living in Nashville, Tennessee, USA. CD8 memory samples combined magnetically selected CD45RO+ cells with CCR7-negative CD45RA+ effector memory (TemRA) cells. Blood was obtained by leukapheresis, after which PBMCs were separated by Ficoll-Histopaque density gradient centrifugation and cryopreserved in liquid nitrogen vapor phase. Purity and quantity of every magnetically sorted T cell population were checked by analytical flow cytometry. From each sorted fraction, genomic DNA was isolated and quantified by UV absorbance on a Nanodrop 2000c.

The sample originates from a study of shared clonotypes between healthy human individuals (dated by TCRdb to 2020 to 2021). Notes on the research overall: The cohort included three men and two women between 18 and 49 years of age. To estimate repertoire size and how much clonotype sharing occurs between individuals, the study deeply sequenced the blood TCR repertoires of 4 to 6 healthy adults. To increase sequencing depth and limit assay-specific biases, different laboratories used diverse techniques to prepare libraries and sequence TCR repertoires. Per donor, three plates each were used for CD4 naive and CD4 memory, two for CD8 naive, and one for CD8 memory. Per donor, leukapheresis produced somewhere between about 0.94 and 9 billion PBMCs. Study-level results and caveats: Based on pairwise subsampling, the degree of clonotype sharing among donors was expected to be affected by sequencing depth. Sampling was restricted to blood, and TCR repertoires in tissues likely differ from the TCR repertoires found in blood. Compared with non-shared clonotypes, clonotypes shared by all four sorted-subset donors had higher generation probabilities. Naive subsets generally had larger estimated clonotype richness than memory subsets. Even with the large sequencing depth, rarefaction of the sorted-subset datasets indicated that sequencing was incomplete. When a handful of donors were compared, the shared fraction of clonotypes was 5% to 6.5% for naive CD4, less than 4% for naive CD8, more than 2% for memory CD4, and 0.3% to 0.5% for memory CD8. Because the study included only a small number of donors, the genetic and exposure-history diversity represented was limited.

Using the deep immunoSEQ assay, TCR CDR3 regions were amplified from genomic DNA by multiplex PCR. For each cell subset, the extracted genomic DNA was distributed evenly across all wells of several immunoSEQ 96-well plates, and each plate served as one replicate. For sorted subsets, approximately 200 ng of genomic DNA, equivalent to 30,000 or so T cell genomes, went into each replicate PCR. Purified libraries were quantified with a Qubit 3.0 fluorometer, sized on a Bioanalyzer 2100, and re-quantified with the KAPA Library Quantification kit. Every immunoSEQ 96-well plate was sequenced on a dedicated single-read 150-cycle Illumina NextSeq 550 flow cell. The source study handled its data this way. Because the immunoSEQ output included only junctional sequences and no quality scores, the filtering could not be the same as the filtering used for full-length reads. To assign V/J genes and CDR3, sequences were annotated against IMGT germline references using PyIR, a Python wrapper for IgBLAST v1.9. Reads with weak V/J assignments (E-value above 1e-6), missing CDR3, stop codons, out-of-frame junctions, or ambiguous translated residues were removed. V3J clonotypes were defined as sequences sharing the same inferred V gene, J gene, and CDR3 amino acid sequence. Percentage overlap between repertoires was calculated by dividing the number of shared unique clonotypes by the size of the smaller repertoire. Richness of each repertoire was evaluated using RTK rarefaction, the Chao1 estimator, and Recon v2.1 estimates of unobserved clonotypes. Generation probabilities were computed with OLGA for all TCRbeta clonotypes obtained by the gDNA method from four donors. The source is immuneACCESS, and TCRdb retained only in-frame sequences with V and J called. Part of the clones is not carried over; for the studies checked, unresolved V genes explain less than half of this, and the remainder is unexplained. V, J and clone size derive from that table, while D and trimming were established from the DNA sequence. This sample comprises about 380,000 clones, about 96% of them detected only once. Of the sample, about 0.34% falls within the top ten clones.

The chain is assembled from TRBV4-1 and TRBJ1-2, and 11 junction bases match TRBD1. Sequencing input: memory CD8+ T cells sorted from blood. This specimen's cell subset or site label, per the study, means: CD45RO+ cells pooled with CCR7-negative TemRA cells. This clonotype was sampled from a man younger than 45 in good health. The base sequence is TGCGCCAGCAGCCAAGATCCGAGAGGACAGGGGGCGAGTGGCTACACCTTC. The encoded protein is CASSQDPRGQGASGYTF.